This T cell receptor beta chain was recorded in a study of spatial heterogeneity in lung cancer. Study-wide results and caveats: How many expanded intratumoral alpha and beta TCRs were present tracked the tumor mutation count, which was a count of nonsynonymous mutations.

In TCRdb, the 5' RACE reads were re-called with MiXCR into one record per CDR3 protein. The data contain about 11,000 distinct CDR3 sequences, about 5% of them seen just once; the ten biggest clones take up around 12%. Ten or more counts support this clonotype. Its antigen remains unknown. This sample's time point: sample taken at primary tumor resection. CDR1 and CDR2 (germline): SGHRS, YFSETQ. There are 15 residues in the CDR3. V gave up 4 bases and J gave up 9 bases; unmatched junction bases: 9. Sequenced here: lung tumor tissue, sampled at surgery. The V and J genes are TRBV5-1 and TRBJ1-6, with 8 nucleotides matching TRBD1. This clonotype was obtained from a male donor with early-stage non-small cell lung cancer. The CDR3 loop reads CASSENRGMFSPLHF. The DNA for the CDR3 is TGCGCCAGCAGCGAAAACAGGGGGATGTTTTCACCCCTCCACTTT.